The TCR beta chain described here comes from a study of T cell clusters in autoimmune cytopenias. Notes on this clonotype: Its antigen is undetermined.

Multiplex touch-down PCR amplified TRB using TRB-A and TRB-B pools in one tube. From its re-call of the multiplex PCR reads, TCRdb lists each CDR3 protein once, without DNA. The specimen's table records 2,100 or so distinct CDR3 sequences. Some 40,000 genome equivalents of blood DNA were amplified for TRB. The study's findings and limits: The T cell clusters were defined only in silico, without experimental functional validation.

Germline loops: CDR1 LGHNA, CDR2 YNFKEQ. The CDR3 runs to 17 residues. Sequenced material: peripheral blood. The chain is built from TRBV4-2 and TRBJ2-3; TCRdb indicates TRBD2, and absent DNA this call remains unverified. This clonotype was sampled from a human donor with an autoimmune cytopenia or autoimmune hepatitis (not recorded which). Here the CDR3 reads CASSQGTSGEVTDTQYF.